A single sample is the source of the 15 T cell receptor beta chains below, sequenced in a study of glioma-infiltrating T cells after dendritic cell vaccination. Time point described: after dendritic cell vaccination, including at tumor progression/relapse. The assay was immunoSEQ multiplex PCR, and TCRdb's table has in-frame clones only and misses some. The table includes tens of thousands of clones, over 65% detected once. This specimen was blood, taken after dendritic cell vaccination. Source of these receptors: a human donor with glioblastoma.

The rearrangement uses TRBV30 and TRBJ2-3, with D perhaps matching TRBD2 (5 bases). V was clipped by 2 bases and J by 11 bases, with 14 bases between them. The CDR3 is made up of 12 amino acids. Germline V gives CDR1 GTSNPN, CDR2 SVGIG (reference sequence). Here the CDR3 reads CAWSLHRDVQYF. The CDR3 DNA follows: TGTGCCTGGAGTTTACACCGGGATGTGCAGTATTTT.

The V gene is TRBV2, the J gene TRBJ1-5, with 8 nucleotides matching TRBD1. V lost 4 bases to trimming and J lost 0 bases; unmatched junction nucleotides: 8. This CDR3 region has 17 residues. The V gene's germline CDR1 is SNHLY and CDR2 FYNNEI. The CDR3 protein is CASSGHQGAYSNQPQHF. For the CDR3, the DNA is TGTGCCAGCAGTGGTCACCAGGGGGCCTATAGCAATCAGCCCCAGCATTTT.

Here the CDR3 reads CASSPYKRGIDTQYF. CDR3 in DNA: TGTGCCAGCAGCCCGTATAAGCGGGGAATTGATACGCAGTATTTT. The rearrangement links TRBV7-3 to TRBJ2-3; 7 bases align to TRBD2. Germline CDR1 is SGHTA and CDR2 is FQGTGA. The CDR3 is 15 residues long. The J segment lost 6 bases and the V segment lost 5 bases, leaving 11 bases of the junction unmatched.

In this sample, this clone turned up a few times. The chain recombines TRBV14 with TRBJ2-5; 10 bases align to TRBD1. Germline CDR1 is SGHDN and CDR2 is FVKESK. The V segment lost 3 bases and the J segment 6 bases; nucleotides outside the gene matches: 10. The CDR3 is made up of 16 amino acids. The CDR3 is CASSHKTGGYLQTQYF. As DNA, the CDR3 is TGTGCCAGCAGCCATAAGACAGGGGGCTATCTACAGACCCAGTACTTC.

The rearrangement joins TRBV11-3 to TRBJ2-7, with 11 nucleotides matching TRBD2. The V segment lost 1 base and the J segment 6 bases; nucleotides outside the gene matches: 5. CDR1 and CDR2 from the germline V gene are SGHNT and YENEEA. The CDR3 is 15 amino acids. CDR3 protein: CASSLVSGGALEQYF. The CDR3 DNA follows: TGTGCCAGCAGCTTAGTTAGCGGGGGGGCTCTCGAGCAGTACTTC.

DNA of the CDR3: TGTGCCAGCAGTGAATTAGGGACAGAAGCTTTCTTT. It yields the protein CASSELGTEAFF. The chain uses TRBV6-1 and TRBJ1-1; TRBD1 is a possible D gene (6 bases). The CDR3 is made up of 12 amino acids. The V end lost 2 bases, the J end lost 8 bases, and 9 bases lay between the germline ends. From germline, CDR1 is MNHNS and CDR2 SASEGT.

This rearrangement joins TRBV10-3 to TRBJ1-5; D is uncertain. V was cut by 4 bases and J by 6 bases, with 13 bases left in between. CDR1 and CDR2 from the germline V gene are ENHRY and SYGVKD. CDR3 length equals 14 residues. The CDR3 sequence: CAISGDRGGQPQHF. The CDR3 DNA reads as TGTGCCATCAGTGGGGATCGGGGAGGTCAGCCCCAGCATTTT.

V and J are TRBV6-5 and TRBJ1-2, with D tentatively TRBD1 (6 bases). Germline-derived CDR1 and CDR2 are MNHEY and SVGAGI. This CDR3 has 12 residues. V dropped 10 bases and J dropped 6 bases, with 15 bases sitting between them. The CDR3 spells CAIRRGADGYTF. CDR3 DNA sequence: TGTGCCATCAGACGGGGGGCGGATGGCTACACCTTC.

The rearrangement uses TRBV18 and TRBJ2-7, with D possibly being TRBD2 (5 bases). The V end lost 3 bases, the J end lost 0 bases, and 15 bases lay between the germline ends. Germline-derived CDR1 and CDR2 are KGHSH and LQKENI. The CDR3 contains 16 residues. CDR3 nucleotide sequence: TGTGCCAGCTCACCGACCGGAGGCCTCAGCTCCTACGAGCAGTACTTC. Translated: CASSPTGGLSSYEQYF. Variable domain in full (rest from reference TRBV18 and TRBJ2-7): NAGVMQNPRHLVRRRGQEARLRCSPMKGHSHVYWYRQLPEEGLKFMVYLQKENIIDESGMPKERFSAEFPKEGPSILRIQQVVRGDSAAYFCASSPTGGLSSYEQYFGPGTRLTVT.

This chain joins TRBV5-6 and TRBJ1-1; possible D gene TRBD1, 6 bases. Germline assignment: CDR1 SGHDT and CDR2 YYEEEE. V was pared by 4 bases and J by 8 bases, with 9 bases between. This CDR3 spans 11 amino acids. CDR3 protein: CASSRTAEAFF. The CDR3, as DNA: TGTGCCAGCAGCCGGACAGCAGAAGCTTTCTTT.

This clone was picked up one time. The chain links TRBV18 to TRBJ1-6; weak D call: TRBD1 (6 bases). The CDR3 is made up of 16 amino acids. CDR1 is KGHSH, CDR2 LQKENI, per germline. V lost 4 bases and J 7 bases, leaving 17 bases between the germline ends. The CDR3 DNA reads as TGTGCCAGCTCACTAGAATGGGGGCCGGGGAATTCACCCCTCCACTTT. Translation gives CASSLEWGPGNSPLHF.

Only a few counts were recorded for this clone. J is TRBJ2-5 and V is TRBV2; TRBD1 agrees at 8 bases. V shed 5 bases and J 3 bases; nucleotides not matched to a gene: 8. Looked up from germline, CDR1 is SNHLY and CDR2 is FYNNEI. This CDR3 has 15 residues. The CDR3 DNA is TGTGCCAGCAGTCTGATGGGACAGGACAAAGAGACCCAGTACTTC. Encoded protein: CASSLMGQDKETQYF.

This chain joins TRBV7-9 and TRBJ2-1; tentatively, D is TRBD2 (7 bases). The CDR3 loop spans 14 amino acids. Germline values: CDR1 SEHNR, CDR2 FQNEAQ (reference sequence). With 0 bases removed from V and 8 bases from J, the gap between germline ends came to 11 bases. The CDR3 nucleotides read TGTGCCAGCAGCTTAGCGCAGGGGAGGGATGAGCAGTTCTTC. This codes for CASSLAQGRDEQFF.

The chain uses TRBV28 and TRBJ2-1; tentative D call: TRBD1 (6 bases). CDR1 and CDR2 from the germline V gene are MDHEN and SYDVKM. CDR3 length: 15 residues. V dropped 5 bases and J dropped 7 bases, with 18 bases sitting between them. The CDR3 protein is CASSTGTTPGNEQFF. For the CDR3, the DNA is TGTGCCAGCAGTACCGGGACAACCCCGGGGAATGAGCAGTTCTTC. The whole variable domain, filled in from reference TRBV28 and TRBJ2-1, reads DVKVTQSSRYLVKRTGEKVFLECVQDMDHENMFWYRQDPGLGLRLIYFSYDVKMKEKGDIPEGYSVSREKKERFSLILESASTNQTSMYLCASSTGTTPGNEQFFGPGTRLTVL.

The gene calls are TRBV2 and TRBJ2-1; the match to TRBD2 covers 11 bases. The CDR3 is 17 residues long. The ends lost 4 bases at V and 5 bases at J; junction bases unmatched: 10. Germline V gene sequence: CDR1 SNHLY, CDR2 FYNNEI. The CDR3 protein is CASSAGVAGGLNNEQFF. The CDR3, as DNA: TGTGCCAGCAGTGCGGGCGTAGCGGGGGGGTTGAACAATGAGCAGTTCTTC.